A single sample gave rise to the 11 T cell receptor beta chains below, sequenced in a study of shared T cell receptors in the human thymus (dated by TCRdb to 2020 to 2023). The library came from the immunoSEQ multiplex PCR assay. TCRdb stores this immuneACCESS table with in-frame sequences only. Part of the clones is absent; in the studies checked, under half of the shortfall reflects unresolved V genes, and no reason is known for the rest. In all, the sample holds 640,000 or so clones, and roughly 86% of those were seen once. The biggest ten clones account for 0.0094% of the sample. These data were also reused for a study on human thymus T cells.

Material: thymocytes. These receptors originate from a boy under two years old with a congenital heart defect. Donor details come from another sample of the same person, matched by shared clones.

CDR3 amino acids: CASSHAGYGTSGYNEQFF. As DNA, the CDR3 is TGTGCCAGCAGCCACGCGGGGTATGGGACTAGCGGGTACAATGAGCAGTTCTTC. The chain combines TRBV7-9 with TRBJ2-1, with 12 bases aligning to TRBD2. V gave up 5 bases and J gave up 4 bases; unmatched junction bases: 12. The CDR3 runs to 18 residues. In germline, CDR1 is SEHNR, CDR2 FQNEAQ (reference sequence).

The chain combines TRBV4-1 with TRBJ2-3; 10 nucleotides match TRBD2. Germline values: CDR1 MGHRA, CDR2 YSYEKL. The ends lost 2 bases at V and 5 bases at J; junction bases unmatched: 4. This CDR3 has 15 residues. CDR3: CASSQRAGGQDTQYF. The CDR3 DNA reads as TGCGCCAGCAGCCAAAGAGCGGGAGGGCAAGATACGCAGTATTTT.

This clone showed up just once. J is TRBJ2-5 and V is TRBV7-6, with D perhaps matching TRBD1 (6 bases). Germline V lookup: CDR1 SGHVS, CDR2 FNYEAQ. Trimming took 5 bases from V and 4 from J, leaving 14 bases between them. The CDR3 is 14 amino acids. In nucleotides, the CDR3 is TGTGCCAGCAGCCCCGCGGGCAGGGGAGAGACCCAGTACTTC. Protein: CASSPAGRGETQYF.

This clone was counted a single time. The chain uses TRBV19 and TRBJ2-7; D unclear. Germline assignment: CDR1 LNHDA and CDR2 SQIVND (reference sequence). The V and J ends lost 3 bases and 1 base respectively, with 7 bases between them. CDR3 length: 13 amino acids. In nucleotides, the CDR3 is TGTGCCAGTAGTATCGACACATCCTACGAGCAGTACTTC. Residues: CASSIDTSYEQYF. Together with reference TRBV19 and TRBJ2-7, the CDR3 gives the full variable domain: DGGITQSPKYLFRKEGQNVTLSCEQNLNHDAMYWYRQDPGQGLRLIYYSQIVNDFQKGDIAEGYSVSREKKESFPLTVTSAQKNPTAFYLCASSIDTSYEQYFGPGTRLTVT.

In DNA form, the CDR3 reads TGTGCCAGCAGTTTAAGGGGAGAGACCCAGTACTTC. Its translation: CASSLRGETQYF. The chain uses TRBV27 and TRBJ2-5; maybe TRBD1 (5 bases). CDR1 is MNHEY and CDR2 is SMNVEV in the germline V gene (reference sequence). The CDR3 is 12 residues long. V was clipped by 2 bases and J by 4 bases, with 5 bases between them.

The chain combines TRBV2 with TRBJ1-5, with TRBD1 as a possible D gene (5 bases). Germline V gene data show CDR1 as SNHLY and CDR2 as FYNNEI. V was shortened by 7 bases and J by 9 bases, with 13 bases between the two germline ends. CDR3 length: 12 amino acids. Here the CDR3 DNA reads TGTGCCAGCACCGACGGGGGGGGGCCCCAGCATTTT. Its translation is CASTDGGGPQHF.

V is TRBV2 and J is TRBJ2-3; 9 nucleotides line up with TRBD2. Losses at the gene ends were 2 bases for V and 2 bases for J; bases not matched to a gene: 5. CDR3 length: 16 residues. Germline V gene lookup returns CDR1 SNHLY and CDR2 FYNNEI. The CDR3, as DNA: TGTGCCAGCAGTGAAACCCTAGCGGGGATCACAGATACGCAGTATTTT. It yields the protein CASSETLAGITDTQYF.

The CDR3 nucleotides are TGTGCCAGCAGCAGATCTAGCGCAAGCTCCTACGAGCAGTACTTC. Its protein product is CASSRSSASSYEQYF. V gene TRBV21-1 combines with J gene TRBJ2-7; the tabulated D call, TRBD2, remains unverified against the DNA. TRBV21-1 is a listed pseudogene. This CDR3 contains 15 residues.

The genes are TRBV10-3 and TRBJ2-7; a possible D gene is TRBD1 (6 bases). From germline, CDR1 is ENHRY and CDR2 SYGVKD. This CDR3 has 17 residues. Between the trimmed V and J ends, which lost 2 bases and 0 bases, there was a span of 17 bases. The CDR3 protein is CAISEPGSGVSSYEQYF. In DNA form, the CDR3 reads TGTGCCATCAGTGAGCCCGGCTCAGGGGTCAGCTCCTACGAGCAGTACTTC.

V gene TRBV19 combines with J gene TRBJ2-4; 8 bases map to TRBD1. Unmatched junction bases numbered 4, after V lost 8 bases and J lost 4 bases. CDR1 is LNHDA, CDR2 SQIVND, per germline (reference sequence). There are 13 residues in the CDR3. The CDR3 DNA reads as TGTGCCAGTCAGGGACAGGCTAAAAACATTCAGTACTTC. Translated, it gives CASQGQAKNIQYF.

The CDR3 protein is CAWNPGQGVIDEQFF. Here the CDR3 DNA reads TGTGCCTGGAACCCGGGACAGGGGGTTATAGATGAGCAGTTCTTC. V gene TRBV30 combines with J gene TRBJ2-1, with TRBD1 matching over 11 bases. V shed 4 bases, J shed 8 bases, and the junction held 10 bases outside the gene matches. This CDR3 spans 15 amino acids. The V gene's germline CDR1 is GTSNPN and CDR2 SVGIG (reference sequence).